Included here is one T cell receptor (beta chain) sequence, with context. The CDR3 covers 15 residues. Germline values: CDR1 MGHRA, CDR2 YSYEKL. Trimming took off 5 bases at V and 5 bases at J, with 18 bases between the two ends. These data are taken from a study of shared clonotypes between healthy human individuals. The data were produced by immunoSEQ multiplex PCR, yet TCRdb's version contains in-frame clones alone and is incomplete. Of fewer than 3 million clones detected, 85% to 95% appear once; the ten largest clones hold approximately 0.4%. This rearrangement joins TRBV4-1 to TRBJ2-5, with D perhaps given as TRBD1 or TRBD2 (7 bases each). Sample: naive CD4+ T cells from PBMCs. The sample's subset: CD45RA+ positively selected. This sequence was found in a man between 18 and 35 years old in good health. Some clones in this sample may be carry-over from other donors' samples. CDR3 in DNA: TGCGCCAGCAGCGAGGATCAGGGGGGAGGGGAGACCCAGTACTTC. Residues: CASSEDQGGGETQYF.